The present T cell receptor beta chain was sequenced within a study of T cell changes during pregnancy in multiple sclerosis. Assay: immunoSEQ multiplex PCR; the TCRdb copy retains only in-frame clones and omits some. The sample carries 70,000 to 95,000 clones, approximately 94% recorded once. CDR3 length equals 12 residues. The germline CDR1 and CDR2 sequences are SGHRS and YFSETQ. V was trimmed by 4 bases and J by 4 bases, leaving 8 bases between them. Sequenced here: peripheral blood, sampled in the third trimester of pregnancy. The chain carries TRBV5-1 and TRBJ2-5; tentatively, D is TRBD1 (6 bases). This clonotype was sampled from a female donor with multiple sclerosis, enrolled in a pregnancy study. The CDR3 loop reads CASSRTAETQYF. CDR3 DNA: TGCGCCAGCAGCCGGACAGCAGAGACCCAGTACTTC.